These T cell receptor beta chains were read from a single sample in a study of blood T cell repertoires in COVID-19. Assay used: immunoSEQ multiplex PCR; TCRdb lists only in-frame clones, some missing. This table has more than 300,000 clones, nearly 90% appearing once. The sequenced material came from peripheral blood. These receptors were collected from a woman aged 40 to 50 with COVID-19, enrolled during active disease. The CDR3 runs from the conserved cysteine through the conserved F or W. D genes are given only for firm matches. The size entry is marked missing in some rows and otherwise reads once, few, many or a size class.

cdr3_length	v_call	j_call	clone_size	d_call	cdr3_aa	cdr3_nt
12	TRBV2	TRBJ2-1	.	.	CASSEKLNEQFF	TGTGCCAGCAGTGAAAAGCTCAATGAGCAGTTCTTC
11	TRBV2	TRBJ2-1	.	.	CASRLVNEQFF	TGTGCCAGCAGGCTAGTCAATGAGCAGTTCTTC
16	TRBV9	TRBJ2-1	.	TRBD1	CASSVDAGGSYNEQFF	TGTGCCAGCAGCGTAGATGCAGGGGGCTCCTACAATGAGCAGTTCTTC
15	TRBV19	TRBJ2-7	.	.	CASSGPGVQAGEQYF	TGTGCCAGTAGTGGGCCGGGGGTGCAGGCCGGCGAGCAGTACTTC
14	TRBV11-3	TRBJ2-3	.	.	CASSFTGSTDTQYF	TGTGCCAGCAGCTTCACAGGGAGCACAGATACGCAGTATTTT
15	TRBV6-5	TRBJ2-5	once	TRBD2	CASTSGTSGVETQYF	TGTGCCAGCACATCCGGGACTAGCGGGGTAGAGACCCAGTACTTC
15	TRBV29-1	TRBJ2-3	.	TRBD1	CSVHRDRGREDTQYF	TGCAGCGTCCACCGGGACAGGGGGAGGGAAGATACGCAGTATTTT
14	TRBV10-3	TRBJ2-7	once	TRBD1	CAISVTTGAYEQYF	TGTGCCATCAGTGTTACGACAGGGGCCTACGAGCAGTACTTC
15	TRBV13	TRBJ2-5	once	TRBD2	CASSLGGRAPETQYF	TGTGCCAGCAGCTTAGGCGGGAGGGCCCCAGAGACCCAGTACTTC
16	TRBV7-3	TRBJ1-3	.	.	CASSFGGGTAGNTIYF	TGTGCCAGCAGCTTCGGCGGGGGAACTGCTGGAAACACCATATATTTT
16	TRBV4-2	TRBJ2-3	.	.	CASSQAQGGSTDTQYF	TGTGCCAGCAGCCAAGCACAGGGGGGGTCCACAGATACGCAGTATTTT
14	TRBV7-3	TRBJ2-7	.	TRBD1	CASSRTGGSYEQYF	TGTGCCAGCAGCCGGACAGGGGGCTCCTACGAGCAGTACTTC
16	TRBV27	TRBJ1-5	.	.	CASSLMASRGNQPQHF	TGTGCCAGCAGTTTAATGGCCAGTCGGGGAAATCAGCCCCAGCATTTT
14	TRBV14	TRBJ2-3	once	.	CASSQGSLIGTQYF	TGTGCCAGCAGCCAGGGCTCGCTGATAGGTACGCAGTATTTT
16	TRBV11-2	TRBJ1-5	few	.	CASSLVSGLQDQPQHF	TGTGCCAGCAGCTTAGTATCAGGGCTACAGGATCAGCCCCAGCATTTT
15	TRBV5-4	TRBJ2-1	.	.	CASSNRTRSYNEQFF	TGTGCCAGCAGTAACAGGACCCGCTCCTACAATGAGCAGTTCTTC
14	TRBV7-2	TRBJ1-5	.	.	CASSQDSSNQPQHF	TGTGCCAGCAGCCAAGACAGTAGCAATCAGCCCCAGCATTTT
12	TRBV6-5	TRBJ1-2	few	TRBD1	CASRGQPYGYTF	TGTGCCAGCAGGGGACAGCCCTATGGCTACACCTTC
15	TRBV5-5	TRBJ1-5	.	.	CASSLRGIQNQPQHF	TGTGCCAGCAGCTTGCGGGGGATTCAAAATCAGCCCCAGCATTTT
13	TRBV18	TRBJ2-7	.	.	CASSPSRSYEQYF	TGTGCCAGCTCACCTTCCCGGTCCTACGAGCAGTACTTC
15	TRBV18	TRBJ1-1	.	.	CASSPAGGVATEAFF	TGTGCCAGCTCACCGGCGGGGGGGGTGGCGACTGAAGCTTTCTTT
12	TRBV7-8	TRBJ2-1	.	.	CASSPSRYEQFF	TGTGCCAGCAGCCCTAGCAGATATGAGCAGTTCTTC
14	TRBV9	TRBJ1-1	.	.	CASSVAGDSAEAFF	TGTGCCAGCAGCGTAGCGGGGGATAGCGCTGAAGCTTTCTTT
14	TRBV19	TRBJ1-6	once	TRBD1	CASSDRGKNSPLHF	TGTGCCAGCTCGGACAGGGGGAAGAATTCACCCCTCCACTTT
11	TRBV6-5	TRBJ2-7	.	.	CASSHSSGQYF	TGTGCCAGCAGTCACTCCTCGGGGCAGTACTTC
14	TRBV5-4	TRBJ1-1	once	TRBD1	CASRVGGAFTEAFF	TGTGCCAGCAGAGTAGGGGGCGCGTTTACTGAAGCTTTCTTT
17	TRBV4-3	TRBJ2-1	.	.	CASSQVTSPGIYNEQFF	TGCGCCAGCAGCCAAGTAACCTCCCCAGGGATCTACAATGAGCAGTTCTTC
14	TRBV7-8	TRBJ1-5	.	TRBD1	CASSLDVRGQKRHF	TGTGCCAGCAGCTTAGACGTTAGGGGACAGAAAAGGCATTTT
16	TRBV7-2	TRBJ1-1	.	.	CASSLDGGRAATEAFF	TGTGCCAGCAGCTTAGATGGCGGGAGGGCGGCGACTGAAGCTTTCTTT
14	TRBV12-5	TRBJ2-5	.	TRBD1	CASGHDRGRETQYF	TGTGCTAGTGGACATGACAGGGGTAGAGAGACCCAGTACTTC
14	TRBV9	TRBJ1-1	.	.	CASSSSLGNTEAFF	TGTGCCAGCAGCTCGTCTCTAGGGAACACTGAAGCTTTCTTT
14	TRBV9	TRBJ2-7	.	.	CASSVDGGPGEQYF	TGTGCCAGCAGCGTAGACGGGGGGCCCGGCGAGCAGTACTTC
15	TRBV5-1	TRBJ2-3	.	.	CASSLLERGTDTQYF	TGCGCCAGCAGCTTGCTAGAACGTGGCACAGATACGCAGTATTTT
18	TRBV7-6	TRBJ1-3	.	TRBD1	CASSLVSRGRFSGNTIYF	TGTGCCAGCAGCTTAGTATCTAGGGGGCGATTCTCTGGAAACACCATATATTTT
17	TRBV3-1/TRBV3-2	TRBJ2-5	.	.	CASSQEGPGLAAQTQYF	TGTGCCAGCAGCCAAGAGGGGCCCGGATTGGCCGCGCAGACCCAGTACTTC
14	TRBV6-5	TRBJ1-1	.	TRBD1	CASSYRQGNTEAFF	TGTGCCAGCAGTTACAGACAGGGCAACACTGAAGCTTTCTTT
15	TRBV5-4	TRBJ2-2	.	.	CASRPATGFAGELFF	TGTGCCAGCAGACCCGCCACAGGGTTTGCCGGGGAGCTGTTTTTT
20	TRBV9	TRBJ2-1	.	TRBD1	CASSALWGTGPDKDINEQFF	TGTGCCAGCAGCGCCCTTTGGGGGACAGGGCCTGACAAAGACATCAATGAGCAGTTCTTC
14	TRBV6-2/TRBV6-3	TRBJ1-2	.	.	CASSLGQPLSGYTF	TGTGCCAGCAGTCTTGGACAGCCCCTAAGTGGCTACACCTTC
16	TRBV7-2	TRBJ2-1	once	TRBD2	CASSRSGEGVYNEQFF	TGTGCCAGCAGCCGTAGCGGGGAGGGTGTCTACAATGAGCAGTTCTTC
13	TRBV27	TRBJ2-7	once	TRBD1	CASSLDRGLAQYF	TGTGCCAGCAGCCTGGACAGGGGGCTCGCGCAGTACTTC
17	TRBV9	TRBJ1-6	.	TRBD1	CASSGERGQGYNSPLHF	TGTGCCAGCAGCGGGGAGAGGGGACAGGGGTATAATTCACCCCTCCACTTT
15	TRBV19	TRBJ2-1	.	TRBD2	CASSIAGGFYNEQFF	TGTGCCAGTAGTATAGCGGGAGGATTCTACAATGAGCAGTTCTTC
14	TRBV11-3	TRBJ2-1	.	.	CASSLGQDNNEQFF	TGTGCCAGCAGCTTAGGGCAGGATAACAATGAGCAGTTCTTC
14	TRBV5-4	TRBJ2-5	.	.	CASSLERIQETQYF	TGTGCCAGCAGCTTGGAGAGGATTCAAGAGACCCAGTACTTC
15	TRBV19	TRBJ1-1	.	.	CASTPRRGMNTEAFF	TGTGCCAGTACCCCTCGGAGGGGCATGAACACTGAAGCTTTCTTT
16	TRBV6-5	TRBJ1-2	.	.	CASSYDKTGTNYGYTF	TGTGCCAGCAGTTACGACAAAACAGGGACTAACTATGGCTACACCTTC
14	TRBV7-3	TRBJ2-7	.	.	CASSLGLSSYEQYF	TGTGCCAGCAGCTTAGGGCTGAGCTCCTACGAGCAGTACTTC
19	TRBV7-9	TRBJ2-1	.	TRBD1	CASSPRTGGSRSSYNEQFF	TGTGCCAGCAGCCCCCGGACAGGGGGATCGCGAAGCTCCTACAATGAGCAGTTCTTC
13	TRBV6-6	TRBJ1-5	.	.	CATDLRGSQPQHF	TGTGCCACCGATTTGCGCGGTAGTCAGCCCCAGCATTTT
14	TRBV10-3	TRBJ1-5	.	.	CAISESGGEQPQHF	TGTGCCATCAGTGAGTCGGGGGGGGAACAGCCCCAGCATTTT
12	TRBV30	TRBJ2-7	.	TRBD1	CAWTGQGYEQYF	TGTGCCTGGACCGGACAGGGGTACGAGCAGTACTTC
16	TRBV27	TRBJ2-1	.	TRBD2	CASSLSRGERYNEQFF	TGTGCCAGCAGTTTATCGCGGGGGGAAAGATACAATGAGCAGTTCTTC
16	TRBV19	TRBJ2-3	.	.	CASRLRSGASTDTQYF	TGTGCCAGTAGACTGCGTAGCGGTGCTAGCACAGATACGCAGTATTTT
17	TRBV15	TRBJ1-5	once	.	CATSRPRGGLSNQPQHF	TGTGCCACCAGCAGACCACGGGGGGGGCTCAGCAATCAGCCCCAGCATTTT
16	TRBV11-2	TRBJ2-7	.	TRBD2	CASSLRAGGLVYEQYF	TGTGCCAGCAGCTTACGCGCGGGGGGACTAGTCTACGAGCAGTACTTC
14	TRBV5-1	TRBJ1-1	.	.	CASSLEQGQEAAFF	TGCGCCAGCAGCTTGGAGCAGGGGCAAGAGGCGGCTTTCTTT